This is a list of T cell receptor beta chains from one sample in a study of cytomegalovirus exposure and HLA in healthy donors. Libraries were prepared by immunoSEQ multiplex PCR; TCRdb keeps only in-frame clonotypes and omits some of them. This sample has roughly 300,000 clones, with 86% found just once. Sequences were obtained from PBMCs. The receptors derive from a man aged 35-49 years in good health and CMV-seropositive. Both conserved end residues are part of each CDR3. Each record gives: clone size, J gene, V gene, D gene, CDR3 protein, CDR3 DNA. D genes are given only for firm matches. Not every row has a clone size; where given, it reads once, few, many or a size class.

NA,TRBJ2-7,TRBV4-1,TRBD1,CASSQATGGAGEQYF,TGCGCCAGCAGCCAAGCAACAGGGGGCGCCGGCGAGCAGTACTTC
NA,TRBJ2-6,TRBV19,NA,CASSIGGANVLTF,TGTGCCAGTAGTATCGGTGGGGCCAACGTCCTGACTTTC
once,TRBJ2-1,TRBV20-1,NA,CSARGGDEQFF,TGCAGTGCTAGAGGGGGGGATGAGCAGTTCTTC
once,TRBJ1-2,TRBV7-9,NA,CASSLARGGVGLSYGYTF,TGTGCCAGCAGCTTAGCGCGGGGGGGTGTGGGACTTAGCTATGGCTACACCTTC
NA,TRBJ2-1,TRBV11-2,TRBD2,CASSLLPSGRAFNEQFF,TGTGCCAGCAGCTTATTACCTAGCGGGAGGGCCTTCAATGAGCAGTTCTTC
NA,TRBJ2-7,TRBV27,NA,CASSGLNYEQYF,TGTGCCAGCAGTGGACTGAACTACGAGCAGTACTTC
NA,TRBJ2-7,TRBV5-4,TRBD2,CASSPGRGGSYEQYF,TGTGCCAGCAGCCCCGGCCGGGGGGGCTCCTACGAGCAGTACTTC
NA,TRBJ2-3,TRBV4-3,NA,CASSQGSAVSTDTQYF,TGCGCCAGCAGCCAGGGATCAGCGGTTAGCACAGATACGCAGTATTTT
NA,TRBJ2-1,TRBV18,TRBD1,CASSPPHRGREQFF,TGTGCCAGCTCACCACCTCACAGGGGTCGGGAGCAGTTCTTC
NA,TRBJ2-5,TRBV7-9,TRBD2,CASSLAGLAGQGGETQYF,TGTGCCAGCAGCTTAGCAGGCCTAGCGGGGCAGGGGGGAGAGACCCAGTACTTC
once,TRBJ1-2,TRBV19,TRBD1,CASSQDRGYGYTF,TGTGCCAGTAGCCAGGACAGGGGATATGGCTACACCTTC
NA,TRBJ2-1,TRBV2,NA,CASSPSFNEQFF,TGTGCCAGCTCCCCTAGCTTCAATGAGCAGTTCTTC
NA,TRBJ1-5,TRBV6-5,TRBD1,CASSYRGQRSNQPQHF,TGTGCCAGCAGTTACCGGGGACAGAGATCTAATCAGCCCCAGCATTTT
few,TRBJ2-2,TRBV19,NA,CASSIGRANTGELFF,TGTGCCAGTAGTATCGGCAGGGCGAACACCGGGGAGCTGTTTTTT
NA,TRBJ2-2,TRBV2,TRBD1,CASSGWTGNQNTGELFF,TGTGCCAGCAGTGGATGGACAGGGAATCAAAACACCGGGGAGCTGTTTTTT
NA,TRBJ2-7,TRBV28,TRBD1,CASSLIGTGAFLEQYF,TGTGCCAGCAGTTTAATCGGGACAGGGGCCTTCTTGGAGCAGTACTTC
few,TRBJ1-6,TRBV27,NA,CASSRRGGGRDSPLHF,TGTGCCAGCAGCCGTCGGGGGGGAGGTAGGGATTCACCCCTCCACTTT
NA,TRBJ2-7,TRBV4-1,TRBD2,CASSPSGRDRHEQYF,TGCGCCAGCAGCCCAAGCGGGAGGGATCGCCACGAGCAGTACTTC
NA,TRBJ1-1,TRBV15,NA,CATSRGQGSNTEAFF,TGTGCCACCAGCAGGGGACAAGGCTCGAACACTGAAGCTTTCTTT
NA,TRBJ2-3,TRBV29-1,NA,CSVAGRPGGTDTQYF,TGCAGCGTCGCGGGACGCCCGGGCGGCACAGATACGCAGTATTTT
NA,TRBJ2-7,TRBV19,TRBD1,CASSRTGGEQSYEQYF,TGTGCCAGTAGCCGGACAGGGGGTGAACAGTCCTACGAGCAGTACTTC
NA,TRBJ2-7,TRBV11-1,NA,CASSLNGGGTSEQYF,TGTGCCAGCAGCTTAAATGGGGGAGGTACGAGCGAGCAGTACTTC
few,TRBJ2-7,TRBV28,NA,CASRPPDSSSYEQYF,TGTGCCAGCAGGCCCCCCGACAGCTCCTCCTACGAGCAGTACTTC
NA,TRBJ1-1,TRBV18,NA,CASSPPLPQMNTEAFF,TGTGCCAGCTCACCACCGTTACCACAGATGAACACTGAAGCTTTCTTT
NA,TRBJ1-1,TRBV29-1,NA,CSVEDQDTEAFF,TGCAGCGTTGAAGATCAGGACACTGAAGCTTTCTTT
NA,TRBJ1-4,TRBV2,NA,CASSPPSNEKLFF,TGTGCCAGCAGTCCGCCGAGTAATGAAAAACTGTTTTTT
NA,TRBJ2-7,TRBV18,TRBD2,CASSQRLALSGEQYF,TGTGCCAGCTCACAAAGACTAGCGTTATCGGGGGAGCAGTACTTC
NA,TRBJ2-5,TRBV29-1,TRBD1,CSGTGPLSETQYF,TGCAGCGGGACAGGGCCTCTTTCAGAGACCCAGTACTTC
NA,TRBJ1-4,TRBV5-1,TRBD1,CASSLVGQINGVDEKLFF,TGCGCCAGCAGCTTGGTGGGACAGATTAACGGGGTGGATGAAAAACTGTTTTTT
NA,TRBJ2-7,TRBV5-6,TRBD1,CASSSLGQETYEQYF,TGTGCCAGCAGCTCTCTCGGACAGGAGACCTACGAGCAGTACTTC
NA,TRBJ2-7,TRBV7-9,TRBD2,CASSLATSGIISYEQYF,TGTGCCAGCAGCTTAGCGACTAGCGGGATCATCTCCTACGAGCAGTACTTC
NA,TRBJ2-7,TRBV5-1,NA,CASSLAGIYEQYF,TGCGCCAGCAGCCTGGCAGGGATTTACGAGCAGTACTTC
NA,TRBJ2-2,TRBV7-9,TRBD2,CASRGLAGGDTGELFF,TGTGCCAGCAGAGGACTAGCGGGAGGGGACACCGGGGAGCTGTTTTTT
NA,TRBJ2-7,TRBV7-9,TRBD1,CASSPRLSGQPRAEQYF,TGTGCCAGCAGCCCGCGATTGTCGGGACAGCCGCGGGCCGAGCAGTACTTC
NA,TRBJ1-4,TRBV19,NA,CASSRFVGNEKLFF,TGTGCCAGTAGCAGGTTCGTGGGTAATGAAAAACTGTTTTTT
NA,TRBJ2-7,TRBV2,TRBD1,CASDSGQGSFEQYF,TGTGCCAGCGACTCGGGACAGGGGTCCTTCGAGCAGTACTTC
NA,TRBJ1-1,TRBV7-6,TRBD1,CASSLGTGTGGGTEAFF,TGTGCCAGCAGCCTGGGGACTGGGACAGGGGGTGGGACTGAAGCTTTCTTT
NA,TRBJ2-7,TRBV27,TRBD2,CASSRLAGDPFYEQYF,TGTGCCAGCAGCCGACTAGCGGGAGACCCCTTTTACGAGCAGTACTTC
NA,TRBJ1-2,TRBV10-3,NA,CAISPEPGTYGYTF,TGTGCCATCAGTCCAGAGCCGGGAACCTATGGCTACACCTTC
NA,TRBJ2-7,TRBV27,TRBD1,CASSLIPGGYQQYF,TGTGCCAGCAGTTTAATTCCAGGGGGCTATCAGCAGTACTTC
NA,TRBJ2-3,TRBV7-8,NA,CASSLVRFTDTQYF,TGTGCCAGCAGCTTAGTCAGGTTCACAGATACGCAGTATTTT